These 6 T cell receptor beta chains share one sample of origin, sequenced in a study of graft-versus-host responses after intestinal transplantation. Their antigens are not known. Here immunoSEQ multiplex PCR was the method, and the copy in TCRdb shows in-frame clones only, minus some. The sample includes some 82,000 clones, over 75% of them seen just once. The specimen comprised unstimulated CD8+ T cells sorted from spleen or lymph node cells, sampled before transplant. The receptors were gathered from a human donor who was the organ donor for an intestinal transplant.

V and J are TRBV28 and TRBJ1-6; D ambiguous. CDR1 MDHEN and CDR2 SYDVKM come from the germline V gene. The V gene lost 10 bases and the J gene lost 1 base, with 14 bases spanning the gap. The length of the CDR3 is 15 residues. The CDR3: CATSDQASYNSPLHF. As DNA, the CDR3 is TGTGCCACCTCTGACCAGGCGTCCTATAATTCACCCCTCCACTTT.

This rearrangement joins TRBV27 to TRBJ1-2, with a possible D match to TRBD1 (5 bases). CDR3 size: 14 residues. V lost 6 bases, J lost 1 base, and 12 bases lay in between. CDR1 MNHEY and CDR2 SMNVEV come from the germline V gene (reference sequence). The CDR3 loop is CASSLDGGNYGYTF. In DNA form, the CDR3 reads TGTGCCAGCAGCCTGGACGGGGGTAACTATGGCTACACCTTC.

J is TRBJ2-3 and V is TRBV29-1, with 10 bases matching TRBD1. Germline assignment: CDR1 SQVTM and CDR2 ANQGSEA. The CDR3 is 17 residues long. With V trimmed by 0 bases and J by 4 bases, 10 bases remained unmatched. The CDR3 reads CSVEDGADRGVADTQYF. In DNA form, the CDR3 reads TGCAGCGTTGAAGATGGGGCGGACAGGGGGGTCGCAGATACGCAGTATTTT.

The chain uses TRBV29-1 and TRBJ2-3; 12 nucleotides align to TRBD2. This CDR3 has 17 residues. V was clipped by 0 bases and J by 5 bases; unmatched bases: 9. Germline CDR1 reads SQVTM; CDR2 reads ANQGSEA. The CDR3 protein is CSVEDWLAGGQLDTQYF. The CDR3 DNA sequence: TGCAGCGTTGAAGATTGGCTAGCGGGGGGGCAGTTAGATACGCAGTATTTT.

This rearrangement joins TRBV4-2 to TRBJ2-1; TRBD2 agrees at 13 bases. Germline V CDR1 and CDR2: LGHNA, YNFKEQ. The CDR3 extends over 19 amino acids. J was trimmed by 0 bases and V by 0 bases; bases with no gene match: 5. CDR3 sequence reads: CASSQEPGLAGSSYNEQFF. In nucleotides, the CDR3 is TGTGCCAGCAGCCAAGAACCGGGACTAGCGGGGAGCTCCTACAATGAGCAGTTCTTC.

V usage is TRBV4-2 and J usage is TRBJ1-2; D is possibly TRBD1 (6 bases). The CDR3 spans 14 residues. CDR1 and CDR2 from the germline V gene are LGHNA and YNFKEQ. V gave up 1 base and J gave up 6 bases, with 12 bases separating them. The CDR3 nucleotides read TGTGCCAGCAGCCAAGCATACAGGGTCGATGGCTACACCTTC. It specifies CASSQAYRVDGYTF.